These 23 T cell receptor beta chains were sequenced from one sample in a study of neoadjuvant anti-PD-1 for oral cavity cancer. The time point denotes: after neoadjuvant nivolumab, at surgical resection. Libraries were prepared by immunoSEQ multiplex PCR; TCRdb keeps only in-frame clonotypes and omits some of them. In the table there are about 24,000 clones, around a quarter of which are singletons. The sample in question was tumor tissue, obtained after nivolumab (anti-PD-1) treatment. All receptors derive from a person aged 35-79 years with oral cavity squamous cell carcinoma.

The chain carries TRBV10-3 and TRBJ1-2; 8 positions agree with TRBD1. After removal of 7 bases from V and 8 bases from J, the junction contained 9 bases not matched to a gene. Germline V gene lookup returns CDR1 ENHRY and CDR2 SYGVKD. The CDR3 is made up of 13 amino acids. CDR3 DNA sequence: TGTGCCATCACCGCGACAGGGGTGGAAGGCTACACCTTC. Translation: CAITATGVEGYTF.

This clone was counted at least ten times. This chain links TRBV7-9 with TRBJ2-3; the D gene is possibly TRBD1 (5 bases). From germline, CDR1 is SEHNR and CDR2 FQNEAQ (reference sequence). This CDR3 is built from 13 residues. V was cut by 7 bases and J by 6 bases, with 14 bases left in between. The CDR3 loop is CASIRETLDTQYF. CDR3 nucleotides: TGTGCCAGCATCAGGGAAACGTTGGATACGCAGTATTTT.

The rearrangement uses TRBV5-1 and TRBJ1-2; 11 bases align to TRBD1. CDR1 is SGHRS and CDR2 is YFSETQ in the germline V gene. V lost 4 bases to trimming and J lost 6 bases; unmatched junction nucleotides: 11. This CDR3 region has 16 residues. The CDR3 region is CASSRTGGPGGDGYTF. Written as DNA, the CDR3 is TGCGCCAGCAGCAGGACAGGGGGCCCTGGTGGTGATGGCTACACCTTC.

This clone is labeled large. This sequence joins TRBV30 and TRBJ2-4; D remains ambiguous. Germline V CDR1 and CDR2: GTSNPN, SVGIG (reference sequence). The V and J ends lost 1 base and 4 bases respectively, with 14 bases between them. The CDR3 extends over 15 amino acids. In DNA form, the CDR3 reads TGTGCCTGGAGTGCCCCAGACGGAGTGAAAAACATTCAGTACTTC. Translating it yields CAWSAPDGVKNIQYF.

This clone was recorded at least ten times. This sequence joins TRBV11-1 and TRBJ1-6; possible D gene TRBD1, 6 bases. Per the germline V gene, CDR1 is SGHAT and CDR2 is FQDESV (reference sequence). The CDR3 runs 15 residues. Trimming removed 4 bases from V and 2 bases from J, with 9 bases in between. This CDR3 is CASSSGQTYNSPLHF. Written as DNA, the CDR3 is TGTGCCAGCAGCTCCGGACAGACCTATAATTCACCCCTCCACTTT.

The table lists this clone with many counts. The genes are TRBV10-3 and TRBJ2-1, with 10 bases identical to TRBD2. CDR1 ENHRY and CDR2 SYGVKD come from the germline V gene. This CDR3 has 15 residues. Trimming at V came to 4 bases and at J to 6 bases, leaving 6 bases not matched to a gene. The DNA for the CDR3 is TGTGCCATCAGTGGGCTAGCGGGAGTAGGCAATGAGCAGTTCTTC. It specifies CAISGLAGVGNEQFF.

This clone turned up a few times. The chain carries TRBV5-6 and TRBJ1-3; D gene ambiguous. Between the trimmed V and J ends, which lost 0 bases and 0 bases, there was a span of 7 bases. Germline CDR1 SGHDT, CDR2 YYEEEE. The CDR3 spans 15 residues. This CDR3 reads CASSLVPGSGNTIYF. The CDR3 bases are TGTGCCAGCAGCTTGGTACCCGGCTCTGGAAACACCATATATTTT.

The rearrangement uses TRBV5-4 and TRBJ1-2; 8 positions agree with TRBD1. The CDR3 contains 14 residues. V was pared by 4 bases and J by 6 bases, with 8 bases of the junction left unmatched. CDR1 is SGHNT, CDR2 YYREEE, per germline (reference sequence). CDR3 protein: CASSTRQGRDGYTF. The CDR3 bases are TGTGCCAGCAGCACTAGACAGGGGAGGGATGGCTACACCTTC.

The rearrangement joins TRBV15 to TRBJ2-7; D gene unclear. There are 14 residues in the CDR3. The V end was cut by 0 bases, the J end by 4 bases, with 10 bases between. Per germline, CDR1 LNHNV and CDR2 YYDKDF (reference sequence). CDR3 loop: CATSRDSGGYEQYF. CDR3 nucleotides: TGTGCCACCAGCAGAGATTCGGGCGGTTACGAGCAGTACTTC.

A few counts support this clone. The chain uses TRBV7-3 and TRBJ2-7, with a tentative D call TRBD2 (7 bases). The CDR3 has 15 amino acids. The V gene lost 2 bases and the J gene lost 4 bases, with 15 bases spanning the gap. Germline values: CDR1 SGHTA, CDR2 FQGTGA. The CDR3 sequence: CASSLGPGEGYEQYF. CDR3 DNA sequence: TGTGCCAGCAGCTTAGGCCCAGGGGAGGGGTACGAGCAGTACTTC. Together with reference TRBV7-3 and TRBJ2-7, the CDR3 gives the full variable domain: GAGVSQTPSNKVTEKGKYVELRCDPISGHTALYWYRQSLGQGPEFLIYFQGTGAADDSGLPNDRFFAVRPEGSVSTLKIQRTERGDSAVYLCASSLGPGEGYEQYFGPGTRLTVT.

CDR3 residues: CASSLRQGDTETQYF. DNA of the CDR3: TGTGCCAGCAGCCTAAGACAGGGGGATACAGAGACCCAGTACTTC. The J gene is TRBJ2-5, the V gene TRBV4-2; the match to TRBD1 covers 9 bases. The junction had 7 bases not matched to a gene; V was cut back by 4 bases and J by 4 bases. Germline values: CDR1 LGHNA, CDR2 YNFKEQ. The CDR3 has 15 residues.

This clone was found many times. J is TRBJ1-1 and V is TRBV21-1. TRBV21-1 is a known pseudogene. This CDR3 has 13 residues. This chain's CDR3 is CASSIGADTEAFF. The CDR3 region has the DNA TGTGCCAGCAGCATCGGAGCGGACACTGAAGCTTTCTTT.

A few counts support this clone. The V call is TRBV1, the J call TRBJ1-5. TRBV1 is shown as a pseudogene. There are 16 residues in the CDR3. In DNA, the CDR3 is TGCACCAGCAGCCATGGTTGTAGGACGGACAATCAGCCCCAGCATTTT. Translation: CTSSHGCRTDNQPQHF.

The chain uses TRBV6-1 and TRBJ2-3; D possibly corresponds to TRBD2 (6 bases). This CDR3 contains 12 residues. The germline V gene has CDR1 MNHNS and CDR2 SASEGT. V lost 2 bases and J lost 6, with 6 bases in between. For the CDR3, the DNA is TGTGCCAGCAGTGAACGGGGGGATACGCAGTATTTT. Translated: CASSERGDTQYF.

V usage is TRBV5-4 and J usage is TRBJ2-2; 12 nucleotides agree with TRBD2. The J segment lost 6 bases and the V segment lost 4 bases, leaving 10 bases of the junction unmatched. This CDR3 region has 17 residues. CDR1 and CDR2 from the germline V gene are SGHNT and YYREEE (reference sequence). The CDR3 loop reads CASSPPLAGGVAGELFF. For the CDR3, the DNA is TGTGCCAGCAGCCCACCACTAGCGGGGGGTGTCGCCGGGGAGCTGTTTTTT.

In this sample, this clone is medium-sized (0.01 to 0.1%). The chain links TRBV27 to TRBJ2-5; D is ambiguous. V gave up 5 bases and J gave up 1 base, with 8 bases separating them. The germline V gene has CDR1 MNHEY and CDR2 SMNVEV (reference sequence). The CDR3 has 13 residues. The CDR3 DNA sequence: TGTGCCAGCAGTCTAGACTCCCAAGAGACCCAGTACTTC. It specifies CASSLDSQETQYF.

This rearrangement joins TRBV28 to TRBJ1-3; D is undetermined. The CDR3 has 13 amino acids. Trimming took off 7 bases at V and 4 bases at J, with 11 bases between the two ends. The germline V gene encodes CDR1 MDHEN and CDR2 SYDVKM. The CDR3, as DNA: TGTGCCAGCAACGGACCTAACGGAAACACCATATATTTT. Amino acids: CASNGPNGNTIYF.

A few counts support this clone. This chain uses TRBV18 with TRBJ2-1, with D possibly matching TRBD2 (6 bases). Germline lookup yields CDR1 KGHSH and CDR2 LQKENI. Trimming pared 1 base from V and 7 bases from J, leaving 11 bases between. This CDR3 region has 14 residues. CDR3 loop: CASSPLKGGNEQFF. For the CDR3, the DNA is TGTGCCAGCTCACCACTCAAGGGAGGAAATGAGCAGTTCTTC.

The rearrangement links TRBV7-9 to TRBJ2-3, with TRBD1 identical over 7 bases. The CDR3 consists of 14 residues. Germline V lookup: CDR1 SEHNR, CDR2 FQNEAQ (reference sequence). The V gene end was trimmed by 5 bases and the J gene end by 6 bases; junction bases not matched to a gene: 8. In DNA form, the CDR3 reads TGTGCCAGCAGCCATGGGACAGCCGGGGATACGCAGTATTTT. Protein product: CASSHGTAGDTQYF. The entire variable domain, with the rest obtained from reference TRBV7-9 and TRBJ2-3, is as follows: DTGVSQNPRHKITKRGQNVTFRCDPISEHNRLYWYRQTLGQGPEFLTYFQNEAQLEKSRLLSDRFSAERPKGSFSTLEIQRTEQGDSAMYLCASSHGTAGDTQYFGPGTRLTVL.

By share of the sample, this clone is medium-sized. This chain links TRBV6-5 with TRBJ2-7; D assignment may be TRBD1 or TRBD2 (5 bases each). Deletions cut 5 bases from V and 2 bases from J, with 13 bases between. Germline values: CDR1 MNHEY, CDR2 SVGAGI. The CDR3 totals 14 residues. The CDR3: CASSHRDGAYEQYF. CDR3 bases: TGTGCCAGCAGTCACCGGGACGGAGCCTACGAGCAGTACTTC.

This clone has at least ten counts. The CDR3 reads CASSATGPTYEQYF. For the CDR3, the DNA is TGTGCCAGCAGCGCGACAGGGCCCACCTACGAGCAGTACTTC. The chain employs TRBV6-5 and TRBJ2-7; 7 bases are shared with TRBD1. V lost 6 bases and J lost 2; bases outside the gene matches: 7. The CDR3 length is 14 residues. Germline-derived CDR1 and CDR2 are MNHEY and SVGAGI.

This clone was counted only a few times. The rearrangement joins TRBV27 to TRBJ1-5; D possibly corresponds to TRBD1 (6 bases). The CDR3 totals 15 residues. Trimming took 4 bases from V and 4 from J, leaving 14 bases between them. Germline V gene data show CDR1 as MNHEY and CDR2 as SMNVEV (reference sequence). CDR3 coding DNA: TGTGCCAGCAGTTCCTTAATCAGGGGAAATCAGCCCCAGCATTTT. It translates to CASSSLIRGNQPQHF.

This clone was picked up a small number of times. The chain recombines TRBV11-2 with TRBJ2-7; the D is unclear. CDR1 SGHAT and CDR2 FQNNGV come from the germline V gene. The CDR3 covers 12 residues. The V end was cut by 0 bases, the J end by 6 bases, with 6 bases between. The CDR3 sequence: CASSLEFGEQYF. The CDR3 region has the DNA TGTGCCAGCAGCTTAGAGTTCGGCGAGCAGTACTTC.